This TCR beta chain stems from a study of breast tumors, draining lymph nodes, adjacent tissues. Study findings and constraints: Tumor T cell lymph node origin was a supported hypothesis, not proven.

TCRdb analysed the multiplex PCR reads with MiXCR anew, one entry per CDR3 protein. The repertoire holds under 150,000 distinct CDR3 sequences, with 21% as singletons. The lymph nodes were axillary draining lymph nodes from breast cancer patients. This clonotype was seen ten or more times. Its antigen is not identified. Material: axillary lymph node tissue. The TCR comes from a female donor with breast cancer. Some clones in this sample may be carry-over from other donors' samples.

The CDR3: CASSLALGRPGDEQFF. The CDR3 nucleotides are TGTGCCAGCAGCTTAGCGCTTGGACGGCCGGGTGATGAGCAGTTCTTC. J is TRBJ2-1 and V is TRBV7-6; no clear D gene. The length of the CDR3 is 16 residues. The ends were cut back, 0 bases at V and 8 bases at J, with 17 bases in the middle. Germline V gene sequence: CDR1 SGHVS, CDR2 FNYEAQ.